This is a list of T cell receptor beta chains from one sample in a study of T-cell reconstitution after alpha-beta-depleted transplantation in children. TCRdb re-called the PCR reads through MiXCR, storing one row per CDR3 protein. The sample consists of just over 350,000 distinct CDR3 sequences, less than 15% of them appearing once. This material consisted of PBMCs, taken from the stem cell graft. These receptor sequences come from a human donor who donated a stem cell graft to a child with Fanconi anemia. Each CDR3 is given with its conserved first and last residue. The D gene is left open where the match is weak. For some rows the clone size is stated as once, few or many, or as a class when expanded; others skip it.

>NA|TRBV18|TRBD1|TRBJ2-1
CASSNSDYRPGTDKFF
TGTGCCAGCTCAAATTCCGATTACCGCCCCGGGACAGACAAGTTCTTC
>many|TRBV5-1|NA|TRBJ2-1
CASSHGLGSTYNEQFF
TGCGCCAGCAGCCACGGACTCGGTTCGACCTACAATGAGCAGTTCTTC
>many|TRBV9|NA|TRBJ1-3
CASSVGPGSSGNTIYF
TGTGCCAGCAGCGTAGGTCCGGGCTCCTCCGGAAACACCATATATTTT
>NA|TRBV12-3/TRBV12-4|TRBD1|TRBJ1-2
CASRATGQDYGYTF
TGTGCCAGCAGGGCTACCGGACAGGATTATGGCTACACCTTC
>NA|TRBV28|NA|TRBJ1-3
CASSEIGNSGGNTIYF
TGTGCCAGCAGTGAGATTGGAAATTCGGGAGGAAACACCATATATTTT
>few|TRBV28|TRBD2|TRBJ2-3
CASSPGAGALTDTQYF
TGTGCCAGCAGTCCTGGAGCGGGGGCCCTCACAGATACGCAGTATTTT
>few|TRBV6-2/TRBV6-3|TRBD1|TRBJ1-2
CASGGMGQLYGYTF
TGTGCCAGCGGCGGGATGGGACAGTTGTATGGCTACACCTTC
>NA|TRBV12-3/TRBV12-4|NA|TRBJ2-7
CASSPYHGGLEQYF
TGTGCCAGCAGCCCCTACCATGGGGGGCTCGAGCAGTACTTC
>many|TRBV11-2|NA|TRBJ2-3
CASSYLGQTDTQYF
TGTGCCAGCAGCTACCTCGGACAGACAGATACGCAGTATTTT
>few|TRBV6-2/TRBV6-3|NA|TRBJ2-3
CASSYSRNTDTQYF
TGTGCCAGCAGTTACTCCCGGAACACAGATACGCAGTATTTT
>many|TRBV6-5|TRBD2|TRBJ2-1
CASSYAVAGGQNEQFF
TGTGCCAGCAGTTACGCGGTAGCGGGGGGGCAAAATGAGCAGTTCTTC
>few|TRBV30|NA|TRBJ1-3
CVSQAGSSGNTIYF
TGTGTCTCGCAAGCAGGCTCCTCTGGAAACACCATATATTTT
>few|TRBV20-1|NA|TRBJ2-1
CSAPDLDSYNEQFF
TGCAGTGCCCCCGACTTAGACTCCTACAATGAGCAGTTCTTC
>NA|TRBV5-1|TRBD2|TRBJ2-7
CASSLKRDYEQYF
TGCGCCAGCAGCTTAAAGCGGGACTACGAGCAGTACTTC
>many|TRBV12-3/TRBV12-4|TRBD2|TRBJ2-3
CASSKRGLGTDTQYF
TGTGCCAGCAGTAAGCGGGGGTTAGGGACAGATACGCAGTATTTT
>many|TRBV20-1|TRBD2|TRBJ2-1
CSATAGLAASYNEQFF
TGCAGTGCTACAGCGGGACTAGCTGCCTCCTACAATGAGCAGTTCTTC
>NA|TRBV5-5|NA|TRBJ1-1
CASSSQNRAGTEAFF
TGTGCCAGCAGCTCCCAAAATAGGGCGGGTACTGAAGCTTTCTTT
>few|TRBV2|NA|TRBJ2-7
CASSELQGYYEQYF
TGTGCCAGCAGTGAACTTCAGGGATACTACGAGCAGTACTTC
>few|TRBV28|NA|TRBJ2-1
CASKPPGNFYNEQFF
TGTGCCAGTAAACCCCCCGGGAATTTCTACAATGAGCAGTTCTTC
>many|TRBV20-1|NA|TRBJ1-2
CSARVPKTNYGYTF
TGCAGTGCTAGGGTCCCTAAAACTAACTATGGCTACACCTTC
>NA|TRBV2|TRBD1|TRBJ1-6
CAGRTGISYNSPLHF
TGTGCCGGGAGGACAGGGATCTCCTATAATTCACCCCTCCACTTT
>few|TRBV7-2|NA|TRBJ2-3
CASSPSHADTQYF
TGTGCCAGCAGCCCCAGTCATGCAGATACGCAGTATTTT
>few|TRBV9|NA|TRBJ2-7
CASSPRERLKQYF
TGTGCCAGCAGCCCGAGAGAGAGGTTGAAGCAGTACTTC
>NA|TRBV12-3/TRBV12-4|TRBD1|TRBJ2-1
CASSREDRGNEQFF
TGTGCCAGCAGTAGAGAGGACAGGGGCAATGAGCAGTTCTTC
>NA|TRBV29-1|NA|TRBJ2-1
CSVEPLRRVGGREQFF
TGCAGCGTTGAACCCCTCCGTCGGGTGGGTGGACGTGAGCAGTTCTTC
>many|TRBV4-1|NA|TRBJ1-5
CASSQRDGSNQPQHF
TGCGCCAGCAGCCAGAGGGACGGAAGCAATCAGCCCCAGCATTTT
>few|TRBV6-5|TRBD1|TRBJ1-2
CASSYRLTGRYGYTF
TGTGCCAGCAGTTACCGCCTGACAGGGCGCTATGGCTACACCTTC
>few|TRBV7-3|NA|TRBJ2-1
CASSLMSGNEQFF
TGTGCCAGCAGCTTAATGTCGGGGAATGAGCAGTTCTTC
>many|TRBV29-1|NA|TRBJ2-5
CSVDPGYQETQYF
TGCAGCGTTGACCCCGGATACCAAGAGACCCAGTACTTC
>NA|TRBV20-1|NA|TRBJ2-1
CSARDSGALSYNEQFF
TGCAGTGCTAGAGATTCGGGGGCCCTCTCCTACAATGAGCAGTTCTTC
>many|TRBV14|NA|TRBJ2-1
CASSQGMQGTWQFF
TGTGCCAGCAGCCAAGGGATGCAGGGGACGTGGCAGTTCTTC
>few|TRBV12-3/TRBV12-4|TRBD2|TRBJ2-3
CASSLILAGGIETQYF
TGTGCCAGCAGTTTAATCCTAGCGGGGGGCATAGAAACGCAGTATTTT
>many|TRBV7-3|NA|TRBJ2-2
CASSFGGGTGELFF
TGTGCCAGCAGCTTTGGCGGCGGTACCGGGGAGCTGTTTTTT
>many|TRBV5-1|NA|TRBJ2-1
CASSLALLSTRSPNEQFF
TGCGCCAGCAGCTTGGCCCTCCTATCGACTAGGTCCCCCAATGAGCAGTTCTTC
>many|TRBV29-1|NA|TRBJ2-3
CSVGPTLADTQYF
TGCAGCGTTGGTCCAACCCTAGCAGATACGCAGTATTTT
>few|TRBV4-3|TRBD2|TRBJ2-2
CASSQDIAGGTVFGELFF
TGCGCCAGCAGCCAAGATATAGCGGGGGGCACCGTATTCGGGGAGCTGTTTTTT
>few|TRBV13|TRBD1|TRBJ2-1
CASSSYIQGLRFF
TGTGCCAGCAGCTCCTACATACAGGGGCTACGGTTCTTC
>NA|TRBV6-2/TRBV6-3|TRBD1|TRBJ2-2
CASRPGTGFTGELFF
TGTGCCAGCAGGCCCGGGACAGGGTTTACCGGGGAGCTGTTTTTT
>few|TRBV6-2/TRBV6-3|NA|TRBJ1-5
CASRPLVDNQPQHF
TGTGCCAGCCGACCCTTGGTAGATAACCAGCCCCAGCATTTT
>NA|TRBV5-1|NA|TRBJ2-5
CASSNEEETQYF
TGCGCCAGCAGTAATGAGGAAGAGACCCAGTACTTC
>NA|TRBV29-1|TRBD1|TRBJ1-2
CSGWTKDRDNYGYTF
TGCAGCGGCTGGACCAAGGACAGGGATAACTATGGCTACACCTTC